This T cell receptor beta chain was documented in a study of cytomegalovirus exposure and HLA in healthy donors. Study-wide context: The same platform used for the approximately 670 first-cohort repertoires was also used for the 100 to 150 validation repertoires, as a later analysis reported.

Profiled with immunoSEQ multiplex PCR; TCRdb holds only in-frame clones, not every one. The data show around 190,000 clones, 80% to 90% seen once. Study-wide points: Researchers counted roughly 150 TCR beta chains as cytomegalovirus-associated.

About this clone itself: The antigen is not known.

This CDR3 contains 16 residues. V lost 8 bases, J lost 9 bases, and 25 bases lay in between. Germline V CDR1 and CDR2: MNHEY, SMNVEV (reference sequence). The sequence was collected from a woman aged 30 to 39 in good health and CMV-seronegative. V usage is TRBV27 and J usage is TRBJ2-2, with D possibly being TRBD2 (5 bases). The sequenced sample consisted of PBMCs. The CDR3 sequence is CASLALGSGSIRELFF. In DNA form, the CDR3 reads TGTGCCAGCCTGGCCCTGGGGAGTGGCAGTATCCGGGAGCTGTTTTTT.